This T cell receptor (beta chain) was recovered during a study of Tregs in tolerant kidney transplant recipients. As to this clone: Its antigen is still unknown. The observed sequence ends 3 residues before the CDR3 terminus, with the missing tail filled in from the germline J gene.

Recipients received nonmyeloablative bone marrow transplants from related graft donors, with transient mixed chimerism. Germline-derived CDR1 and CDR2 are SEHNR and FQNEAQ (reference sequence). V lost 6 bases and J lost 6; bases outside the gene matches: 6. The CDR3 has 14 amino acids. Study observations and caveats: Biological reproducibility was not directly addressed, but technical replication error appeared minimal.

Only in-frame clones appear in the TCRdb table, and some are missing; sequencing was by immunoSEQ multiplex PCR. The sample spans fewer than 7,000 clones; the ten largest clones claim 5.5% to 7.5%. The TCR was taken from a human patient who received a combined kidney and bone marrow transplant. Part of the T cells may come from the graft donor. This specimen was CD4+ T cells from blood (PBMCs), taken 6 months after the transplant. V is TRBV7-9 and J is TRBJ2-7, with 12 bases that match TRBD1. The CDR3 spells CASSRGTGGGEQYF. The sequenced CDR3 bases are TGTGCCAGCAGTAGGGGGACAGGGGGCGGCGAG.